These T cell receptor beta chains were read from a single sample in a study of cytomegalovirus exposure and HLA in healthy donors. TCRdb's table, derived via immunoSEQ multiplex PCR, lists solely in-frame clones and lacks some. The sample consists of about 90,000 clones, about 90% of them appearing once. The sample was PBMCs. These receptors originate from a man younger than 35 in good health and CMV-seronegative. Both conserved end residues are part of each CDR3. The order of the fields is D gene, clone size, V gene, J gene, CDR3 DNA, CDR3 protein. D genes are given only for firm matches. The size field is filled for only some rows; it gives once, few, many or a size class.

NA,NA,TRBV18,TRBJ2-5,TGTGCCAGCTCACTATCAAGCTTCCCCCAAGAGACCCAGTACTTC,CASSLSSFPQETQYF
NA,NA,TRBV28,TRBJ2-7,TGTGCCAGCAGTTTAGGGCCGCATCTGTCCTACGAGCAGTACTTC,CASSLGPHLSYEQYF
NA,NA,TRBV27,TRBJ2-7,TGTGCCAGCAGTTTGGGGCCGAGACCCCTCTACGAGCAGTACTTC,CASSLGPRPLYEQYF
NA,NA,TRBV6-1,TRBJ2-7,TGTGCCAGCAGTGAGAATGGCAGGGGATTGCAGTACTTC,CASSENGRGLQYF
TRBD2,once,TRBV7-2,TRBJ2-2,TGTGCCAGCAGCTCCTGGACTAGCGGGAGTGGCGGGGAGCTGTTTTTT,CASSSWTSGSGGELFF
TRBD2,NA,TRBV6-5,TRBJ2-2,TGTGCCAGCAGTCCGGGGGGGAGGGACACCGGGGAGCTGTTTTTT,CASSPGGRDTGELFF
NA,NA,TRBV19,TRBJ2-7,TGTGCCAGTAGTATTTCTGGGGGCCAAAGCTCCTACGAGCAGTACTTC,CASSISGGQSSYEQYF
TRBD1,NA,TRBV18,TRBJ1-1,TGTGCCAGCTCACCGAGGACAGGACTGAACACTGAAGCTTTCTTT,CASSPRTGLNTEAFF
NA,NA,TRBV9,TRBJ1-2,TGTGCCAGCAGCGTAGTAACAGCTCATGGCTACACCTTC,CASSVVTAHGYTF
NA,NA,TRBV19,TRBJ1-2,TGTGCCAGTACCCATATCCGTGCCGCAGGGAATTATGGCTACACCTTC,CASTHIRAAGNYGYTF
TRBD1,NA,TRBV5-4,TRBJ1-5,TGTGCCAGCAGCTACGGGGGACAGACTAATCAGCCCCAGCATTTT,CASSYGGQTNQPQHF
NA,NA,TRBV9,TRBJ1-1,TGTGCCAGCAGTCCCTTAGGGGTGAACACTGAAGCTTTCTTT,CASSPLGVNTEAFF
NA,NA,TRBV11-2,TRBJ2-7,TGTGCCAGCAGCTTGGGAGGTTCCTACGAGCAGTACTTC,CASSLGGSYEQYF
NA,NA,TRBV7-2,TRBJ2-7,TGTGCCAGCAGCTTAGCAGGGGTCTACGAGCAGTACTTC,CASSLAGVYEQYF
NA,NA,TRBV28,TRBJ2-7,TGTGCCAGCAGTTCTATATCCCCATGGGGGCAGCACGAGCAGTACTTC,CASSSISPWGQHEQYF
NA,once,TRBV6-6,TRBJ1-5,TGTGCCAGCAGTTATGACAGAGCCTATAGCAATCAGCCCCAGCATTTT,CASSYDRAYSNQPQHF
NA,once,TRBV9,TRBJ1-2,TGTGCCAGCAGCGTATCGGGACAACGGTATGGCTACACCTTC,CASSVSGQRYGYTF
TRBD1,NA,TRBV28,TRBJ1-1,TGTGCCAGCCGATTCGGGGCAGGGGGCGAAGCTTTCTTT,CASRFGAGGEAFF
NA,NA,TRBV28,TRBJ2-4,TGTGCCAGCAGTTTACTAGCTGTAGCCAAAAACATTCAGTACTTC,CASSLLAVAKNIQYF
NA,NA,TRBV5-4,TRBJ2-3,TGTGCCAGCAGCTTGGTTCCCGGAGTTGAGGGTACGCAGTATTTT,CASSLVPGVEGTQYF
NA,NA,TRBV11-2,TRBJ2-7,TGTGCCAGCAGCTCCTACAGGGCCCCCTACGAGCAGTACTTC,CASSSYRAPYEQYF
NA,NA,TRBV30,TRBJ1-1,TGTGCCTGGGTATCAGGAAAAGCTTTCTTT,CAWVSGKAFF
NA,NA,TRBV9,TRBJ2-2,TGTGCCAGCAGCGTAGGAAGTAGGAGGCGGGGCATCGGGGAGCTGTTTTTT,CASSVGSRRRGIGELFF
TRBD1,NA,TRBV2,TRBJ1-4,TGTGCCAGCAAGGGCCGACAGGGGCTAGTAACTAATGAAAAACTGTTTTTT,CASKGRQGLVTNEKLFF
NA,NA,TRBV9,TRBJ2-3,TGTGCCAGCACCTCCCAAGCAACCGATACGCAGTATTTT,CASTSQATDTQYF
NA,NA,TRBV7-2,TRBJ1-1,TGTGCCAGCAGATCGGGAGGGGGGGTACAGACTGAAGCTTTCTTT,CASRSGGGVQTEAFF
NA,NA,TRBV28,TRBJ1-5,TGTGCCAGCAGTTCGGATCGCCGGGGGAATCAGCCCCAGCATTTT,CASSSDRRGNQPQHF
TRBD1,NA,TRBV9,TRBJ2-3,TGTGCCAGCAGCGTAGCGGGACAGGGACTGGATGGGTCAGATACGCAGTATTTT,CASSVAGQGLDGSDTQYF
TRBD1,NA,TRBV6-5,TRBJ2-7,TGTGCCACTTCGCAGGGGGCTTTATACGAGCAGTACTTC,CATSQGALYEQYF
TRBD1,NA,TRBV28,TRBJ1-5,TGTGCCAGCAGTTTTACTTCAGGGGGCAGTGGTCAGCCCCAGCATTTT,CASSFTSGGSGQPQHF
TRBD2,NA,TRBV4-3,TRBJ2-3,TGCGCCAGCAGCCCCAGCGGGAGTCTCACAGATACGCAGTATTTT,CASSPSGSLTDTQYF
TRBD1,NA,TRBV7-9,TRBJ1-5,TGTGCCAGCAGCTTAGGGACAGGGAACTTCAATCAGCCCCAGCATTTT,CASSLGTGNFNQPQHF
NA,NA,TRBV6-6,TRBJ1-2,TGTGCCAGCAGTTACTCGGGAGTGGCTAACTATGGCTACACCTTC,CASSYSGVANYGYTF
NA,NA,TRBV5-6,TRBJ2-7,TGTGCCAGCAGCCTACAGGCTTCCTACGAGCAGTACTTC,CASSLQASYEQYF
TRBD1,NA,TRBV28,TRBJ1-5,TGTGCCAGCAGGGGACAGGGGAATCAGCCCCAGCATTTT,CASRGQGNQPQHF
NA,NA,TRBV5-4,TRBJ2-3,TGTGCCAGCAGCTTATTACGAGGGACGCAGTATTTT,CASSLLRGTQYF
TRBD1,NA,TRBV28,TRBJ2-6,TGTGCCAGCAGCCCGGACAGGTGGGGGCTCTCTGGGGCCAACGTCCTGACTTTC,CASSPDRWGLSGANVLTF
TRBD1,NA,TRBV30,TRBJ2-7,TGTGCCTGGAATCCCGGGACAGTTGCCTACGAGCAGTACTTC,CAWNPGTVAYEQYF
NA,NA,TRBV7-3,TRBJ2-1,TGTGCCAGCAGCACCCGGGGGAGTTCCTACAATGAGCAGTTCTTC,CASSTRGSSYNEQFF
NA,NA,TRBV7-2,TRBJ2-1,TGTGCCAGCAGCTTTCTAGCGAGAGGGGTCAATGAGCAGTTCTTC,CASSFLARGVNEQFF
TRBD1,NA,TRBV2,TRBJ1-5,TGTGCCAGCAGAGGGACAGGGCCTAATCAGCCCCAGCATTTT,CASRGTGPNQPQHF
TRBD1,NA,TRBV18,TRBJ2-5,TGTGCCAGCTCACTAAACCGACAGGGGAGGCAAGAGACCCAGTACTTC,CASSLNRQGRQETQYF
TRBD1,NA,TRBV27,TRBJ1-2,TGTGCCAGCAGTTTTTTTCCTCCCGACAGGGAGGATGGCTACACCTTC,CASSFFPPDREDGYTF
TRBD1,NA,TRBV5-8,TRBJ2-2,TGTGCCAGCAGCCCGGGACAGGGACCCACCGGGGAGCTGTTTTTT,CASSPGQGPTGELFF
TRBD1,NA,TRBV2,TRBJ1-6,TGTGCCAGCAGGGAAACGACAGGGGGCGCCTATAATTCACCCCTCCACTTT,CASRETTGGAYNSPLHF
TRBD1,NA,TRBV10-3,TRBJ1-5,TGTGCCATCAGCGCGGGACAGGGCGGATCCGAACCCCAGCATTTT,CAISAGQGGSEPQHF
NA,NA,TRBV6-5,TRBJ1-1,TGTGCCAGCAGTTACTCCGGAGTCGAAGCTTTCTTT,CASSYSGVEAFF
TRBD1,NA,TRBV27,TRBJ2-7,TGTGCCAGCAGTTTATTGACAGGGGGCTACGAGCAGTACTTC,CASSLLTGGYEQYF